The rows below give T cell receptor beta chains drawn from one sample of a study of CD8+ T cells in alopecia areata. Here immunoSEQ multiplex PCR was the method, and the copy in TCRdb shows in-frame clones only, minus some. Among 100,000 to 150,000 clones, 49% were seen once, and the ten largest hold approximately 18%. Source: CD8+ T cells sorted from blood, taken at week 0. The receptors stem from a human donor with alopecia areata. CDR3s include the opening cysteine and the closing phenylalanine or tryptophan. The D gene is left open where the match is weak. Expanded clones are given a class, and other clones once, few, many or no size at all.

length,V,J,size,D,DNA,CDR3
13,TRBV5-1,TRBJ2-7,NA,NA,TGCGCCAGCAGCTTGGTGAGGAACCACGAGCAGTACTTC,CASSLVRNHEQYF
17,TRBV27,TRBJ1-5,NA,TRBD1,TGTGCCAGCAGTTTATCCCCGACAGGGGGCGACAATCAGCCCCAGCATTTT,CASSLSPTGGDNQPQHF
11,TRBV29-1,TRBJ2-5,NA,NA,TGCAGCGGGGGGTACCAAGAGACCCAGTACTTC,CSGGYQETQYF
14,TRBV2,TRBJ2-1,few,TRBD1,TGTGCCAGCAGTCTGAGGACAGGGGGGCATGAGCAGTTCTTC,CASSLRTGGHEQFF
14,TRBV29-1,TRBJ2-2,NA,NA,TGCAGCGCTGTGGGGTACAGGGACACCGGGGAGCTGTTTTTT,CSAVGYRDTGELFF
11,TRBV20-1,TRBJ1-2,NA,NA,TGCAGTGCTAGGGGATTCTATGGCTACACCTTC,CSARGFYGYTF
16,TRBV27,TRBJ1-1,NA,TRBD1,TGTGCCAGCAGTTCCCGGACAGGGGGAAGGAACACTGAAGCTTTCTTT,CASSSRTGGRNTEAFF
15,TRBV30,TRBJ1-2,NA,NA,TGTGCCTGGAGTGTCCCAGGACGGGATAACTATGGCTACACCTTC,CAWSVPGRDNYGYTF
11,TRBV6-5,TRBJ2-1,NA,NA,TGTGCCAGCGGACCTCGCGGTGAGCAGTTCTTC,CASGPRGEQFF
16,TRBV13,TRBJ2-6,NA,NA,TGTGCCAGCAGCTTAGGCCCGGTGGTCGGGGCCAACGTCCTGACTTTC,CASSLGPVVGANVLTF
12,TRBV2,TRBJ2-1,NA,NA,TGTGCCAGCAGTTATTCCTACAATGAGCAGTTCTTC,CASSYSYNEQFF
13,TRBV5-1,TRBJ1-1,NA,NA,TGCGCCAGCAGGCCCCAGGGTATCACTGAAGCTTTCTTT,CASRPQGITEAFF
14,TRBV10-3,TRBJ2-3,NA,NA,TGTGCCATCAGTGAGGTCGGGGGGCAAGATACGCAGTATTTT,CAISEVGGQDTQYF
14,TRBV4-2,TRBJ1-5,NA,TRBD1,TGTGCCAGCAGCCTTGGACAGGAGAATCAGCCCCAGCATTTT,CASSLGQENQPQHF
13,TRBV6-5,TRBJ2-7,NA,NA,TGTGCCAGTTGGAGGAGCCACACCTACGAGCAGTACTTC,CASWRSHTYEQYF
15,TRBV7-6,TRBJ2-2,NA,NA,TGTGCCAGCAGCTTAGTTGGATCGAACACCGGGGAGCTGTTTTTT,CASSLVGSNTGELFF
12,TRBV15,TRBJ2-5,NA,NA,TGTGCCACCAGCAGTGCTTCGGTTGTCCAGTACTTC,CATSSASVVQYF
15,TRBV13,TRBJ1-1,NA,NA,TGTGCCAGCAGCTTCTTCCAGGTCGGCAACACTGAAGCTTTCTTT,CASSFFQVGNTEAFF
14,TRBV13,TRBJ2-7,NA,NA,TGTGCCAGCAGCTTAGTTTCCAATTCCTACGAGCAGTACTTC,CASSLVSNSYEQYF
16,TRBV5-6,TRBJ2-6,NA,NA,TGTGCCAGCAGCTGGGGGGTTTTTTCTGGGGCCAACGTCCTGACTTTC,CASSWGVFSGANVLTF
14,TRBV10-3,TRBJ2-1,NA,TRBD2,TGTGCCATCAGTGAGTTTGGGGGGGAGTATGAGCAGTTCTTC,CAISEFGGEYEQFF
15,TRBV19,TRBJ2-1,few,NA,TGTGCCAGTACCTCCCCGGATGAGAAGGGTAATGAGCAGTTCTTC,CASTSPDEKGNEQFF
15,TRBV25-1,TRBJ2-2,few,NA,TGTGCCAGCAGTGATTCGACGCTGAACACCGGGGAGCTGTTTTTT,CASSDSTLNTGELFF
13,TRBV5-6,TRBJ1-2,NA,NA,TGTGCCAGCAGCTTGCAGGGGCCGACTGGCTACACCTTC,CASSLQGPTGYTF
12,TRBV29-1,TRBJ1-2,NA,NA,TGCAGCGTTGATCACAGGAGGGGTGGCTACACCTTC,CSVDHRRGGYTF
15,TRBV4-3,TRBJ2-1,NA,TRBD1,TGCGCCAGCAGCCAAGGAACAGGGGATATTTATGAGCAGTTCTTC,CASSQGTGDIYEQFF
12,TRBV30,TRBJ1-1,NA,NA,TGTGCCTACGGAGTCGTGAATGATGAAGCTTTCTTT,CAYGVVNDEAFF
17,TRBV30,TRBJ2-1,few,TRBD1,TGTGCCTGGAGTGTACTCCCGGGACAGGGGCCCTACAATGAGCAGTTCTTC,CAWSVLPGQGPYNEQFF
16,TRBV4-1,TRBJ2-3,few,NA,TGCGCCAGCAGCCAAGAAGGAGCAGGGAGCACAGATACGCAGTATTTT,CASSQEGAGSTDTQYF
11,TRBV25-1,TRBJ2-7,NA,NA,TGTGCCAGCAGTGTGGGAGACGAGCAGTACTTC,CASSVGDEQYF
12,TRBV30,TRBJ1-3,few,NA,TGTGCCTGGGGGGACTCTGGAAACACCATATATTTT,CAWGDSGNTIYF
16,TRBV11-2,TRBJ2-2,NA,TRBD2,TGTGCCAGCAGCACAAGCGGGGGCGCGAACACCGGGGAGCTGTTTTTT,CASSTSGGANTGELFF
14,TRBV29-1,TRBJ1-1,NA,NA,TGCAGCGTCTTACCGGCGGGGGCGGGCACTGAAGCTTTCTTT,CSVLPAGAGTEAFF
13,TRBV30,TRBJ2-7,NA,NA,TGTGCCTGGAGTGGCCCATTTACGGGGGAGCAGTACTTC,CAWSGPFTGEQYF
15,TRBV7-2,TRBJ2-2,NA,NA,TGTGCCAGCAGCCCTGGGCCTACGAACACCGGGGAGCTGTTTTTT,CASSPGPTNTGELFF
16,TRBV27,TRBJ2-1,NA,TRBD2,TGTGCCAGCAGTTCCTCGGGGGGTCCAATCTACAATGAGCAGTTCTTC,CASSSSGGPIYNEQFF
13,TRBV27,TRBJ2-5,few,TRBD1,TGTGCCAGCAGTTCGACAGGGTGGGAGACCCAGTACTTC,CASSSTGWETQYF
17,TRBV9,TRBJ2-7,NA,NA,TGTGCCAGCAGCGTCTCACGAACGGGACCGATCGCCTACGAGCAGTACTTC,CASSVSRTGPIAYEQYF
14,TRBV29-1,TRBJ1-2,NA,NA,TGCAGCGCCGTGGGTTCTACGACCAACTATGGCTACACCTTC,CSAVGSTTNYGYTF
15,TRBV5-6,TRBJ2-5,NA,TRBD1,TGTGCCAGCAGCTTCGGGACAGGAGTCGGGGAGACCCAGTACTTC,CASSFGTGVGETQYF
14,TRBV9,TRBJ2-1,NA,TRBD1,TGTGCCAGCAGCGCCTGGACAGGGGTGAATGAGCAGTTCTTC,CASSAWTGVNEQFF
18,TRBV9,TRBJ1-6,once,TRBD1,TGTGCCAGCAGCGTACCAAAGGGACAGGGCAGCGGTAATTCACCCCTCCACTTT,CASSVPKGQGSGNSPLHF
16,TRBV5-4,TRBJ1-1,once,NA,TGTGCCAGCAGCTCAGGACGGGGGCCGCCGAACACTGAAGCTTTCTTT,CASSSGRGPPNTEAFF
13,TRBV4-3,TRBJ2-7,NA,NA,TGCGCCAGCAGCCAAGTCCGGGGATACGAGCAGTACTTC,CASSQVRGYEQYF
11,TRBV6-5,TRBJ2-3,few,NA,TGTGCCAGCAGTAGCGCGGATACGCAGTATTTT,CASSSADTQYF
15,TRBV7-3,TRBJ2-1,NA,NA,TGTGCCAGCAGCTCCCCAGGGAGAAGTGGCAATGAGCAGTTCTTC,CASSSPGRSGNEQFF
15,TRBV5-4,TRBJ2-2,NA,NA,TGTGCCAGCAGCTTTAAGGGTTCGAACACCGGGGAGCTGTTTTTT,CASSFKGSNTGELFF
14,TRBV4-1,TRBJ1-2,NA,NA,TGCGCCAGCAGCCAAGGTAGAGGGGACTATGGCTACACCTTC,CASSQGRGDYGYTF
14,TRBV27,TRBJ2-7,medium-sized,TRBD2,TGTGCCACAAAAAGGGCGGGGGATACCTACGAGCAGTACTTC,CATKRAGDTYEQYF
12,TRBV30,TRBJ2-1,NA,NA,TGTGCCTGGAGTGACGGGTGGAATGAGCAGTTCTTC,CAWSDGWNEQFF
13,TRBV29-1,TRBJ2-7,NA,NA,TGCAGCGTTGAAAGGACGGATTCCTACGAGCAGTACTTC,CSVERTDSYEQYF
11,TRBV7-8,TRBJ2-3,NA,NA,TGTGCCACTGTCCACGCAGATACGCAGTATTTT,CATVHADTQYF
14,TRBV2,TRBJ2-1,few,NA,TGTGCCAGCAGTGACTTCTCCTCCTACAATGAGCAGTTCTTC,CASSDFSSYNEQFF
16,TRBV30,TRBJ2-3,NA,TRBD2,TGTGCCTGGGCTCCCGGGACTAGCGGGGGCACAGATACGCAGTATTTT,CAWAPGTSGGTDTQYF
16,TRBV23-1,TRBJ2-3,NA,TRBD2,TGCGCCAGCAAGGGGTCGACTAGCGGGTGCACAGATACGCAGTATTTT,CASKGSTSGCTDTQYF
14,TRBV27,TRBJ1-2,NA,NA,TGTGCCAGCAGTTCCCATTTACAGGACTATGGCTACACCTTC,CASSSHLQDYGYTF
12,TRBV5-6,TRBJ2-2,NA,NA,TGTGCCAGCAGCCCGCAGGGCGGGGAGCTGTTTTTT,CASSPQGGELFF
13,TRBV9,TRBJ2-7,NA,NA,TGTGCCAGCAGCGTAGGCACAGCCTACGAGCAGTACTTC,CASSVGTAYEQYF